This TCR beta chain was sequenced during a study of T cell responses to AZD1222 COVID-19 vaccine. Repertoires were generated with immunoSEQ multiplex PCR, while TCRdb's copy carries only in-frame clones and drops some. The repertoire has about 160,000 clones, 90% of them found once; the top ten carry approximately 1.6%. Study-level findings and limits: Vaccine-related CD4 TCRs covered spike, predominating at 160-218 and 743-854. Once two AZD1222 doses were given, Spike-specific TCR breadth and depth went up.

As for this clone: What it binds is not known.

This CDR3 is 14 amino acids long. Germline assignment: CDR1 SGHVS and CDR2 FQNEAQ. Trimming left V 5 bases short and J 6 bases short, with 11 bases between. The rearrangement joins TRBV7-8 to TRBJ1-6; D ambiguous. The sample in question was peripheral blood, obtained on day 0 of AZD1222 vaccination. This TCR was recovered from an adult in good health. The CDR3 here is CASSPPPVNSPLHF. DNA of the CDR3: TGTGCCAGCAGCCCCCCCCCGGTTAATTCACCCCTCCACTTT. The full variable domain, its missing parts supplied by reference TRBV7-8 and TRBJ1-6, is GAGVSQSPRYKVAKRGQDVALRCDPISGHVSLFWYQQALGQGPEFLTYFQNEAQLDKSGLPSDRFFAERPEGSVSTLKIQRTQQEDSAVYLCASSPPPVNSPLHFGNGTRLTVT.